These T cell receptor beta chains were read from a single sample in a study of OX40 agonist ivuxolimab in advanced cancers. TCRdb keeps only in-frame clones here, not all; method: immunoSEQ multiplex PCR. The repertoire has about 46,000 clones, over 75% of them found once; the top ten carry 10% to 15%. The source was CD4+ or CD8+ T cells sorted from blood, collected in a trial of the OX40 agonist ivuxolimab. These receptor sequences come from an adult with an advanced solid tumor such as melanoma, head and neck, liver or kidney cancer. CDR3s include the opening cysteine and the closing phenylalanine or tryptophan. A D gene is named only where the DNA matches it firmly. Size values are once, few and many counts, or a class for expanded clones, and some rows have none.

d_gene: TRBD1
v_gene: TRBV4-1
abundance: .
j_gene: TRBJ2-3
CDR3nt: TGCGCCAGCAGCCAAGCATCCAGGGGGCTCACAGATACGCAGTATTTT
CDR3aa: CASSQASRGLTDTQYF

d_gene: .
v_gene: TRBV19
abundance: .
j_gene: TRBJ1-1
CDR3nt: TGTGCCAGTTTAAATATGCAGAACACTGAAGCTTTCTTT
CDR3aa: CASLNMQNTEAFF

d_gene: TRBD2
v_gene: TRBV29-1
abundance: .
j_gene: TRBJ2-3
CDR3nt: TGCAGCGTTGAAGGACTAGCGGGGGGCCCATTGAAGGCAGATACGCAGTATTTT
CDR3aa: CSVEGLAGGPLKADTQYF

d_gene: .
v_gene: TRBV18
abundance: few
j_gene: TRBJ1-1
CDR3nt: TGTGCCAGCTCACACCGGGACACCCTGAACACTGAAGCTTTCTTT
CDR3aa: CASSHRDTLNTEAFF

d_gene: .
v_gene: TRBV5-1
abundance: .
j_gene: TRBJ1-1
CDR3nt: TGCGCCAGCAGCCCCCCGGGCACTGAAGCTTTCTTT
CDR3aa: CASSPPGTEAFF

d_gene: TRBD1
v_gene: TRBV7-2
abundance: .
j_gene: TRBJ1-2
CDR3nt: TGTGCCAGCAGCTCTCTGTCCGGGACAGGGGACGGCTACACCTTC
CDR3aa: CASSSLSGTGDGYTF

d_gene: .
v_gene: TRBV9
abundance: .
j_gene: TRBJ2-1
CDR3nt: TGTGCCAGCAGCGTAGTCGGGACACTATACAATGAGCAGTTCTTC
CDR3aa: CASSVVGTLYNEQFF

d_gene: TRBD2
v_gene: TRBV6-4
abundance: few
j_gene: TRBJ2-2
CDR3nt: TGTGCCAGCAGCCAAGCGGGATTGAACACCGGGGAGCTGTTTTTT
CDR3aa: CASSQAGLNTGELFF

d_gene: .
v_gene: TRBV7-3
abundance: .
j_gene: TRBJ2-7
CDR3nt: TGTGCCAGCAGCTTCACTGGTGGTTATGAGCAGTACTTC
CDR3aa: CASSFTGGYEQYF

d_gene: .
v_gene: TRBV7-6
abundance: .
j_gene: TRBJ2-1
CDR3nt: TGTGCCAGCAGCTGGCGAGGGGGAAATGAGCAGTTCTTC
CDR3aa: CASSWRGGNEQFF

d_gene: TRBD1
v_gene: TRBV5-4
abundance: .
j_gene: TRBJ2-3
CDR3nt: TGTGCCAGCAGCCAACAGGGGGCAGATACGCAGTATTTT
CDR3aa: CASSQQGADTQYF